Listed below are T cell receptor beta chains from one sample, sequenced in a study of cytomegalovirus exposure and HLA in healthy donors. Produced via immunoSEQ multiplex PCR; TCRdb's table is partial and in-frame only. The table has about 190,000 clones, around four fifths seen once; the top ten hold approximately 2.9%. The sequenced material came from PBMCs. The receptors were sampled from a woman aged 45-65 years in good health and CMV-seropositive. CDR3s include the opening cysteine and the closing phenylalanine or tryptophan. Fields, in order: V gene, clone size, J gene, D gene, CDR3 protein, CDR3 DNA. A D gene is named only where the DNA matches it firmly. Not every row has a clone size; where given, it reads once, few, many or a size class.

v_call: TRBV7-9; clone_size: NA; j_call: TRBJ2-5; d_call: TRBD2; cdr3_aa: CASSSPGLAGPYQETQYF; cdr3_nt: TGTGCCAGCAGCTCACCGGGACTAGCGGGGCCGTACCAAGAGACCCAGTACTTC
v_call: TRBV4-3; clone_size: few; j_call: TRBJ1-1; d_call: NA; cdr3_aa: CASSQTGSTEAFF; cdr3_nt: TGCGCCAGCAGCCAAACTGGGAGCACTGAAGCTTTCTTT
v_call: TRBV15; clone_size: NA; j_call: TRBJ1-1; d_call: NA; cdr3_aa: CATSSYSSQIFEAFF; cdr3_nt: TGTGCCACCAGCAGTTATAGCAGCCAAATCTTTGAAGCTTTCTTT
v_call: TRBV6-5; clone_size: NA; j_call: TRBJ1-5; d_call: NA; cdr3_aa: CASSYRVDQPQHF; cdr3_nt: TGTGCCAGCAGTTATCGGGTTGATCAGCCCCAGCATTTT
v_call: TRBV28; clone_size: NA; j_call: TRBJ2-3; d_call: TRBD1; cdr3_aa: CASSRPGQGSDTQYF; cdr3_nt: TGTGCCAGCAGTCGCCCGGGACAGGGGTCAGATACGCAGTATTTT
v_call: TRBV6-6; clone_size: NA; j_call: TRBJ2-7; d_call: NA; cdr3_aa: CASHMGGVSYEQYF; cdr3_nt: TGTGCCAGTCATATGGGGGGTGTATCCTACGAGCAGTACTTC
v_call: TRBV7-3; clone_size: NA; j_call: TRBJ1-1; d_call: NA; cdr3_aa: CASSLNIHTEAFF; cdr3_nt: TGTGCCAGCAGCTTAAACATCCACACTGAAGCTTTCTTT
v_call: TRBV11-2; clone_size: NA; j_call: TRBJ2-5; d_call: NA; cdr3_aa: CASSLGSGSVRIQETQYF; cdr3_nt: TGTGCCAGCAGCTTAGGGTCGGGTAGCGTCCGAATACAAGAGACCCAGTACTTC
v_call: TRBV5-8; clone_size: NA; j_call: TRBJ2-7; d_call: NA; cdr3_aa: CASSLAFEQYF; cdr3_nt: TGTGCCAGCAGCTTGGCCTTTGAGCAGTACTTC
v_call: TRBV19; clone_size: NA; j_call: TRBJ1-2; d_call: TRBD1; cdr3_aa: CASNSMGTGAFYGYTF; cdr3_nt: TGTGCCAGTAACTCTATGGGGACAGGGGCCTTCTATGGCTACACCTTC
v_call: TRBV28; clone_size: once; j_call: TRBJ2-4; d_call: NA; cdr3_aa: CASSFSKNIQYF; cdr3_nt: TGTGCCAGCAGTTTCTCCAAAAACATTCAGTACTTC
v_call: TRBV5-5; clone_size: NA; j_call: TRBJ1-5; d_call: TRBD1; cdr3_aa: CASSQGQGRQPQHF; cdr3_nt: TGTGCCAGCAGCCAAGGACAGGGTCGGCAGCCCCAGCATTTT
v_call: TRBV5-4; clone_size: NA; j_call: TRBJ1-4; d_call: NA; cdr3_aa: CASSFGGQGNEKLFF; cdr3_nt: TGTGCCAGCAGCTTTGGGGGACAAGGAAATGAAAAACTGTTTTTT
v_call: TRBV28; clone_size: NA; j_call: TRBJ2-5; d_call: TRBD2; cdr3_aa: CASSRWEGTEETQYF; cdr3_nt: TGTGCCAGCAGCAGATGGGAGGGGACTGAAGAGACCCAGTACTTC
v_call: TRBV4-3; clone_size: NA; j_call: TRBJ1-2; d_call: TRBD1; cdr3_aa: CASSPGQGAMYGYTF; cdr3_nt: TGCGCCAGCAGCCCCGGACAGGGGGCGATGTATGGCTACACCTTC
v_call: TRBV6-6; clone_size: NA; j_call: TRBJ1-1; d_call: NA; cdr3_aa: CASSKSTGNTEAFF; cdr3_nt: TGTGCCAGCAGCAAATCGACTGGGAACACTGAAGCTTTCTTT
v_call: TRBV27; clone_size: NA; j_call: TRBJ1-2; d_call: NA; cdr3_aa: CASSQGQGNTNYGYTF; cdr3_nt: TGTGCCAGCAGCCAAGGCCAGGGAAACACTAACTATGGCTACACCTTC
v_call: TRBV5-1; clone_size: NA; j_call: TRBJ2-7; d_call: NA; cdr3_aa: CASSSSGPGSYEQYF; cdr3_nt: TGCGCCAGCAGCAGCTCCGGGCCGGGATCCTACGAGCAGTACTTC
v_call: TRBV6-6; clone_size: NA; j_call: TRBJ2-1; d_call: NA; cdr3_aa: CASSPGRGLGGEQFF; cdr3_nt: TGTGCCAGCAGCCCGGGACGGGGTCTCGGGGGTGAGCAGTTCTTC
v_call: TRBV4-2; clone_size: few; j_call: TRBJ1-4; d_call: TRBD1; cdr3_aa: CASSQEGDSEEKLFF; cdr3_nt: TGTGCCAGCAGCCAAGAGGGGGACAGTGAAGAAAAACTGTTTTTT
v_call: TRBV9; clone_size: once; j_call: TRBJ2-3; d_call: TRBD2; cdr3_aa: CASGSGGGTSTDTQYF; cdr3_nt: TGTGCCAGCGGGTCCGGGGGAGGGACTAGCACAGATACGCAGTATTTT
v_call: TRBV27; clone_size: NA; j_call: TRBJ2-7; d_call: TRBD2; cdr3_aa: CASRGTGGPSYEQYF; cdr3_nt: TGTGCCAGCAGGGGGACGGGGGGTCCTTCCTACGAGCAGTACTTC
v_call: TRBV7-9; clone_size: NA; j_call: TRBJ2-1; d_call: NA; cdr3_aa: CASSPGVYNEQFF; cdr3_nt: TGTGCCAGCAGCCCAGGGGTCTACAATGAGCAGTTCTTC
v_call: TRBV4-1; clone_size: NA; j_call: TRBJ2-2; d_call: NA; cdr3_aa: CASSQASGYSNTGELFF; cdr3_nt: TGCGCCAGCAGCCAAGCAAGCGGGTACAGCAACACCGGGGAGCTGTTTTTT
v_call: TRBV28; clone_size: NA; j_call: TRBJ2-1; d_call: NA; cdr3_aa: CASVQGAYNEQFF; cdr3_nt: TGTGCCAGCGTCCAAGGAGCTTACAATGAGCAGTTCTTC
v_call: TRBV7-2; clone_size: NA; j_call: TRBJ2-7; d_call: TRBD1; cdr3_aa: CASSPWDRGHEQYF; cdr3_nt: TGTGCCAGCAGCCCGTGGGACAGGGGTCACGAGCAGTACTTC
v_call: TRBV7-3; clone_size: NA; j_call: TRBJ1-1; d_call: TRBD1; cdr3_aa: CASSHHDRDTEAFF; cdr3_nt: TGTGCCAGCAGCCACCATGACAGGGACACTGAAGCTTTCTTT
v_call: TRBV6-1; clone_size: NA; j_call: TRBJ1-5; d_call: TRBD1; cdr3_aa: CASNRQGREPQHF; cdr3_nt: TGTGCCAGCAACCGACAGGGGAGAGAGCCCCAGCATTTT
v_call: TRBV29-1; clone_size: NA; j_call: TRBJ1-1; d_call: TRBD1; cdr3_aa: CSVGTGGWTEAFF; cdr3_nt: TGCAGCGTCGGGACAGGGGGCTGGACTGAAGCTTTCTTT
v_call: TRBV10-2; clone_size: NA; j_call: TRBJ1-4; d_call: NA; cdr3_aa: CASSRDSTNEKLFF; cdr3_nt: TGCGCCAGCAGTAGGGACTCAACTAATGAAAAACTGTTTTTT